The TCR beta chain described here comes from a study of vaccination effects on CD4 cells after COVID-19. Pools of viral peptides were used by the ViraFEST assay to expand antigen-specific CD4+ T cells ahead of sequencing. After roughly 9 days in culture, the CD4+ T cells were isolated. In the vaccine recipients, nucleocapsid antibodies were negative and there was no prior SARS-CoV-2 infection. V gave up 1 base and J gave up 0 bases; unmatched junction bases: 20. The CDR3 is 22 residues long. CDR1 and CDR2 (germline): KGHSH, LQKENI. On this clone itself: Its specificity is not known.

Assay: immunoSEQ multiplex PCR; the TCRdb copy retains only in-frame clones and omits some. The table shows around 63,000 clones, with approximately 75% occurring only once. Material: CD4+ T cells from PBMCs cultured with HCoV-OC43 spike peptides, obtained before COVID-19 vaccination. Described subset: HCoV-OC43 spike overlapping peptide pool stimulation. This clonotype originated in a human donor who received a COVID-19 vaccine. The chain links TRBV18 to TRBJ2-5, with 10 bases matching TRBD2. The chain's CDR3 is CASSPLIRTPIAGGLHQETQYF. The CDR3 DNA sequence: TGTGCCAGCTCACCACTCATAAGAACCCCGATAGCGGGGGGTCTCCACCAAGAGACCCAGTACTTC.